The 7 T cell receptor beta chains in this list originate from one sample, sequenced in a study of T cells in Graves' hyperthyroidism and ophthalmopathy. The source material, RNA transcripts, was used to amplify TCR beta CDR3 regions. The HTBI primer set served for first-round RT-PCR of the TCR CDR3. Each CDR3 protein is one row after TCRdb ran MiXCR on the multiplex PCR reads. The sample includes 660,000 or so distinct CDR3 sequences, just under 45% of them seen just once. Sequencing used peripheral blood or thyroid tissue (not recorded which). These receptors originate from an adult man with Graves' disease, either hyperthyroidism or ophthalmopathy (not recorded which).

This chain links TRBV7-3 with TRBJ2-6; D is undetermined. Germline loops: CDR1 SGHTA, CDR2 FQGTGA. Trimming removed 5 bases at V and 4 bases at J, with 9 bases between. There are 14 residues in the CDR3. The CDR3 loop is CASSVKTGANVLTF. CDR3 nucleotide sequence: TGTGCCAGCAGCGTAAAGACAGGGGCCAACGTCCTGACTTTC. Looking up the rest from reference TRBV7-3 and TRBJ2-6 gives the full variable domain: GAGVSQTPSNKVTEKGKYVELRCDPISGHTALYWYRQSLGQGPEFLIYFQGTGAADDSGLPNDRFFAVRPEGSVSTLKIQRTERGDSAVYLCASSVKTGANVLTFGAGSRLTVL.

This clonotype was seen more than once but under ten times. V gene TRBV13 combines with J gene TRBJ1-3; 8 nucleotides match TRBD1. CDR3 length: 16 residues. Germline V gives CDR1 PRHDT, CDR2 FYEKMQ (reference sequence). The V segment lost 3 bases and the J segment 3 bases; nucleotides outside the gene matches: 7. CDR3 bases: TGTGCCAGCAGCTTTGTAGGAGGACAGGGTGGAAACACCATATATTTT. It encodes CASSFVGGQGGNTIYF. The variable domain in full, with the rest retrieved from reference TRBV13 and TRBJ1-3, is AAGVIQSPRHLIKEKRETATLKCYPIPRHDTVYWYQQGPGQDPQFLISFYEKMQSDKGSIPDRFSAQQFSDYHSELNMSSLELGDSALYFCASSFVGGQGGNTIYFGEGSWLTVV.

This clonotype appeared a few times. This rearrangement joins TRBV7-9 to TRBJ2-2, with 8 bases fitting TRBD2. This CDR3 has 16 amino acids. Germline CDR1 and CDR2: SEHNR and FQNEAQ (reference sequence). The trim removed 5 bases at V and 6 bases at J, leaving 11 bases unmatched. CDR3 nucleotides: TGTGCCAGCAGCCAAGATCCAGCGGGAGTCCCCGGGGAGCTGTTTTTT. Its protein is CASSQDPAGVPGELFF.

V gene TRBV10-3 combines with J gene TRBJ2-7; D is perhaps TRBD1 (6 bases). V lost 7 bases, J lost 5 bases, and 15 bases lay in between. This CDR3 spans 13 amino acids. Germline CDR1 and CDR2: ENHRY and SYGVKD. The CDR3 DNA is TGTGCCATCAAAACCGGCACAGGGAACGAGCAGTACTTC. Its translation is CAIKTGTGNEQYF.

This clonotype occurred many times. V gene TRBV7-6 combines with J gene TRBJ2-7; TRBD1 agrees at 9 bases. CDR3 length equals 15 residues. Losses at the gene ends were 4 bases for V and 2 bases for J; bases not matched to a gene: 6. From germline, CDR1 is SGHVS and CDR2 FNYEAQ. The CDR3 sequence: CASSYGTGYTYEQYF. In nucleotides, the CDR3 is TGTGCCAGCAGCTATGGGACAGGGTACACCTACGAGCAGTACTTC.

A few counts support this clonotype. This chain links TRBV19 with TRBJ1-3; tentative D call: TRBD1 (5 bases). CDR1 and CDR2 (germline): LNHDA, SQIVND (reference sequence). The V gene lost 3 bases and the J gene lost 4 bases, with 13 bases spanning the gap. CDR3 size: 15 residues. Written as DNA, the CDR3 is TGTGCCAGTAGTATCGGGTCAGGGTACGGAAACACCATATATTTT. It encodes CASSIGSGYGNTIYF.

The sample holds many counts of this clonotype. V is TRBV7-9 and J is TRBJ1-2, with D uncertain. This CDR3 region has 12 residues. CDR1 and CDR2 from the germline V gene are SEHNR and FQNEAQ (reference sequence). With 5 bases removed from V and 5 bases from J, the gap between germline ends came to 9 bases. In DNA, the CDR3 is TGTGCCAGCAGCCTTGACACATATGGCTACACCTTC. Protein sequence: CASSLDTYGYTF.